The entry below gives a single T cell receptor beta chain sequence along with its context. The treatment was: randomized to nivolumab then ipilimumab (arm A) or the reverse (arm B). No patient had prior DNA-damaging chemotherapy. PBMC sorting kept live CD3+CD8+ cells without CD19 or CD56. This sample was included in a study of sequential checkpoint blockade in melanoma. Whole-study context: Each arm's sequence ended with maintenance nivolumab.

Germline V gene lookup returns CDR1 MNHEY and CDR2 SVGAGI. The length of the CDR3 is 13 residues. Trimming removed 7 bases at V and 7 bases at J, with 16 bases between. Method: immunoSEQ multiplex PCR; TCRdb's copy keeps in-frame clones and lacks some. Altogether several thousand clones are present, under 80% being singletons, with the ten largest covering about 50%. The source was CD8+ T cells sorted from blood (inferred from file names), collected from a patient given nivolumab and ipilimumab in sequence. The J gene is TRBJ1-1, the V gene TRBV6-5, with D unresolved. The clonotype originates from a human patient with melanoma. Some clones in this sample may be carry-over from other donors' samples. This CDR3 is CASITYPYFEAFF. The CDR3 DNA reads as TGTGCCAGCATCACCTACCCCTACTTTGAAGCTTTCTTT.